In its sample, the clone carrying this T cell receptor beta chain was seen once. Produced via immunoSEQ multiplex PCR; TCRdb's table is partial and in-frame only. The sample carries around 33,000 clones, approximately 90% recorded once. This sample is part of a study of T cell changes during pregnancy in multiple sclerosis. Trimming took 4 bases from V and 6 from J; bases not matched to a gene: 3. CDR3 size: 13 residues. The germline V gene encodes CDR1 SGHVS and CDR2 FNYEAQ. Sequenced here: CD8+ T cells from peripheral blood mononuclear cells, sampled in the third trimester of pregnancy. The clonotype was recovered from a female donor with multiple sclerosis, enrolled in a pregnancy study. The chain joins TRBV7-6 to TRBJ2-7, with TRBD2 identical over 10 bases. This CDR3 reads CASSYRTSGEQYF. The CDR3 coding sequence is TGTGCCAGCAGCTACCGGACTAGCGGCGAGCAGTACTTC.